What follows are 23 T cell receptor beta chains derived from one specimen sequenced in a study of blood T cell repertoires in COVID-19. Some clones are missing from TCRdb's copy, which holds only in-frame ones; the method was immunoSEQ multiplex PCR. This table has about 88,000 clones, roughly nine tenths appearing once. The sample consisted of peripheral blood. These TCRs come from a man aged 60 to 69 with acute or convalescent COVID-19.

The chain employs TRBV2 and TRBJ2-7; weak D call: TRBD1 (6 bases). The CDR3 runs 15 residues. The V and J ends lost 6 bases and 2 bases respectively, with 17 bases between them. Germline V CDR1 and CDR2: SNHLY, FYNNEI. CDR3 DNA: TGTGCCAGCAGCGTTGGTGGTGGGGGCCCCTACGAGCAGTACTTC. Translating gives CASSVGGGGPYEQYF.

This chain uses TRBV19 with TRBJ2-5, with 8 bases aligning to TRBD2. The CDR3 is 14 residues long. The junction had 10 bases not matched to a gene; V was cut back by 8 bases and J by 5 bases. Looked up from germline, CDR1 is LNHDA and CDR2 is SQIVND (reference sequence). The CDR3 reads CASRQRGGGETQYF. The CDR3 DNA reads as TGTGCCAGTCGGCAACGGGGGGGAGGGGAGACCCAGTACTTC.

The rearrangement uses TRBV29-1 and TRBJ2-1; the D gene is possibly TRBD1 (6 bases). This CDR3 is built from 15 residues. V was pared by 1 base and J by 6 bases, with 16 bases between. CDR1 is SQVTM and CDR2 is ANQGSEA in the germline V gene. The CDR3 loop reads CSVEGVGAYSNEQFF. For the CDR3, the DNA is TGCAGCGTTGAAGGGGTGGGGGCTTACTCCAATGAGCAGTTCTTC.

This rearrangement joins TRBV9 to TRBJ2-5; 7 bases map to TRBD1. CDR1 and CDR2 from the germline V gene are SGDLS and YYNGEE. The CDR3 sequence is 14 residues long. V lost 2 bases and J lost 1; bases outside the gene matches: 2. CDR3 protein: CASSVGDSQETQYF. The CDR3 bases are TGTGCCAGCAGCGTCGGGGACAGCCAAGAGACCCAGTACTTC.

J is TRBJ2-1 and V is TRBV10-2; D possibly corresponds to TRBD1 (6 bases). The CDR3 extends over 13 amino acids. From germline, CDR1 is WSHSY and CDR2 SAAADI. The ends were cut back, 5 bases at V and 4 bases at J, with 9 bases in the middle. In DNA form, the CDR3 reads TGCGCCAGCAGTACAGGGATTTACAATGAGCAGTTCTTC. Translating it yields CASSTGIYNEQFF.

Of note for this clone: The sample carries other DNA sequences with the same CDR3. V is TRBV11-3 and J is TRBJ2-3; maybe TRBD2 (5 bases). Looked up from germline, CDR1 is SGHNT and CDR2 is YENEEA. This CDR3 has 14 amino acids. V was trimmed by 1 base and J by 0 bases, leaving 5 bases between them. This chain's CDR3 is CASSLGGSTDTQYF. DNA of the CDR3: TGTGCCAGCAGCTTAGGCGGGAGCACAGATACGCAGTATTTT.

V gene TRBV7-2 combines with J gene TRBJ1-6, with D hard to call. The length of the CDR3 is 15 residues. V lost 2 bases, J lost 9 bases, and 14 bases lay in between. From germline, CDR1 is SGHTA and CDR2 FQGNSA. CDR3: CASSLQEAELSPLHF. The CDR3 DNA follows: TGTGCCAGCAGCTTACAAGAGGCAGAACTTTCACCCCTCCACTTT.

V gene TRBV28 combines with J gene TRBJ1-2; possibly TRBD1 for D (6 bases). CDR3 size: 14 residues. The germline V and J ends were trimmed by 6 bases and 4 bases, with 15 bases remaining between them. Germline CDR1 MDHEN, CDR2 SYDVKM. CDR3 sequence reads: CASSLPQGSYGYTF. In DNA, the CDR3 is TGTGCCAGCAGCCTTCCTCAGGGGAGCTATGGCTACACCTTC.

The chain joins TRBV7-9 to TRBJ1-5; D is unresolved. Between the trimmed V and J ends, which lost 5 bases and 1 base, there was a span of 9 bases. The CDR3 is made up of 14 amino acids. In germline, CDR1 is SEHNR, CDR2 FQNEAQ (reference sequence). CDR3 nucleotide sequence: TGTGCCAGCAGCGCCCCGACAAGCAATCAGCCCCAGCATTTT. As protein: CASSAPTSNQPQHF.

The rearrangement joins TRBV3-1 (or the pseudogene TRBV3-2) to TRBJ2-1; D is undetermined. This CDR3 comprises 14 residues. The V and J ends lost 4 bases and 7 bases respectively, with 14 bases between them. Germline CDR1 is LGHDT and CDR2 is YNNKEL (reference sequence). The CDR3 region is CASSLRSTVNEQFF. In DNA form, the CDR3 reads TGTGCCAGCAGCCTCCGGAGTACCGTAAATGAGCAGTTCTTC.

This clone has a handful of counts. The chain links TRBV19 to TRBJ1-5; D might be TRBD1 (5 bases). The germline V and J ends were trimmed by 3 bases and 2 bases, with 17 bases remaining between them. The CDR3 has 17 amino acids. Germline assignment: CDR1 LNHDA and CDR2 SQIVND (reference sequence). The CDR3 sequence is CASSIEGPGRGNQPQHF. The CDR3 nucleotides are TGTGCCAGTAGTATTGAAGGGCCAGGGAGGGGCAATCAGCCCCAGCATTTT.

The rearrangement uses TRBV4-3 and TRBJ1-2, with D possibly being TRBD1 (6 bases). The V gene lost 0 bases and the J gene lost 4 bases, with 12 bases spanning the gap. The CDR3 sequence is 15 residues long. Germline CDR1 is LGHNA and CDR2 is YSLEER. The CDR3 DNA follows: TGCGCCAGCAGCCAAGATCCCACAGGGACCTATGGCTACACCTTC. Encoded protein: CASSQDPTGTYGYTF.

This clone has a single count. The chain combines TRBV5-1 with TRBJ2-5, with TRBD1 as a possible D gene (5 bases). Deletions cut 1 base from V and 2 bases from J, with 9 bases between. In germline, CDR1 is SGHRS, CDR2 YFSETQ. The CDR3 runs to 14 residues. The CDR3 sequence is CASSLSTGQETQYF. The CDR3 coding sequence is TGCGCCAGCAGCTTGTCAACAGGTCAAGAGACCCAGTACTTC.

The chain couples TRBV24-1 to TRBJ2-4; D is possibly TRBD2 (5 bases). CDR3 length: 16 amino acids. V dropped 2 bases and J dropped 1 base, with 11 bases sitting between them. Germline V gene sequence: CDR1 KGHDR, CDR2 SFDVKD. CDR3 coding DNA: TGTGCCACCAGTGATTCGGCGCGGGCGGCCAAAAACATTCAGTACTTC. It encodes CATSDSARAAKNIQYF.

The V call is TRBV4-3, the J call TRBJ2-7, with 8 bases fitting TRBD1. J gave up 0 bases and V 4 bases, and 5 bases lay outside the gene matches. This CDR3 is built from 15 residues. The germline gives CDR1 LGHNA, CDR2 YSLEER. The CDR3 DNA reads TGCGCCAGCAGCCCCGACAGGGGCCTCTCCTACGAGCAGTACTTC. As protein: CASSPDRGLSYEQYF.

The chain joins TRBV9 to TRBJ2-1; maybe TRBD2 (6 bases). Trimming cost V 3 bases and J 1 base, with 14 bases left between them. Germline assignment: CDR1 SGDLS and CDR2 YYNGEE. The CDR3 is 16 residues long. CDR3 loop: CASSAYGSKSYNEQFF. The CDR3 bases are TGTGCCAGCAGCGCCTACGGGAGTAAGTCCTACAATGAGCAGTTCTTC.

J is TRBJ2-5 and V is TRBV4-3; the match to TRBD2 covers 7 bases. V lost 1 base to trimming and J lost 5 bases; unmatched junction nucleotides: 7. Germline lookup yields CDR1 LGHNA and CDR2 YSLEER. This CDR3 comprises 15 residues. The CDR3 coding sequence is TGCGCCAGCAGCCAAGGGACTAGGTCTGTGGAGACCCAGTACTTC. Protein sequence: CASSQGTRSVETQYF.

The rearrangement joins TRBV10-3 to TRBJ2-1, with 11 bases aligning to TRBD2. The J segment lost 5 bases and the V segment lost 10 bases, leaving 10 bases of the junction unmatched. Germline V lookup: CDR1 ENHRY, CDR2 SYGVKD. The CDR3 loop spans 15 amino acids. The DNA of the CDR3 is TGTGCCAGCCTTGCCGGACTAGCGGGCCACAATGAGCAGTTCTTC. Its translation: CASLAGLAGHNEQFF.

This sequence joins TRBV6-2 or TRBV6-3 and TRBJ1-3; D unresolved. V dropped 5 bases and J dropped 5 bases, with 19 bases sitting between them. CDR1 and CDR2 (germline): MNHEY, SVGEGT. This CDR3 has 16 residues. Here the CDR3 DNA reads TGTGCCAGCAGTAACCCTCCCGCAGGAGGTCGAAACACCATATATTTT. This sequence encodes CASSNPPAGGRNTIYF.

This chain uses TRBV19 with TRBJ2-5; 9 bases fit TRBD2. V lost 3 bases to trimming and J lost 4 bases; unmatched junction nucleotides: 3. The CDR3 is 14 amino acids. Germline assignment: CDR1 LNHDA and CDR2 SQIVND (reference sequence). CDR3 coding DNA: TGTGCCAGTAGTATGGCGGGGGGGGTAGAGACCCAGTACTTC. Protein sequence: CASSMAGGVETQYF.

This sequence joins TRBV2 and TRBJ2-5; weak D call: TRBD1 (5 bases). The CDR3 contains 16 residues. Germline values: CDR1 SNHLY, CDR2 FYNNEI. V lost 2 bases, J lost 4 bases, and 17 bases lay in between. In DNA form, the CDR3 reads TGTGCCAGCAGTGAATCGACGAGAAGTAGGGGAGAGACCCAGTACTTC. As protein: CASSESTRSRGETQYF.

The V and J genes are TRBV10-1 and TRBJ2-7, with TRBD2 as a possible D gene (5 bases). The V gene lost 5 bases and the J gene lost 0 bases, with 8 bases spanning the gap. Germline CDR1 is WNHNN and CDR2 is SYGVQD (reference sequence). The CDR3 sequence is 13 residues long. The CDR3, as DNA: TGCGCCAGCAGTCCGGGGTACTCCTACGAGCAGTACTTC. Translating it yields CASSPGYSYEQYF.

This chain joins TRBV7-2 and TRBJ2-7; D remains unclear. Trimming took 2 bases from V and 2 from J, leaving 7 bases between them. Germline CDR1 is SGHTA and CDR2 is FQGNSA. This CDR3 has 13 amino acids. The CDR3 is CASSLSVTYEQYF. The CDR3 region has the DNA TGTGCCAGCAGCTTATCGGTCACCTACGAGCAGTACTTC.